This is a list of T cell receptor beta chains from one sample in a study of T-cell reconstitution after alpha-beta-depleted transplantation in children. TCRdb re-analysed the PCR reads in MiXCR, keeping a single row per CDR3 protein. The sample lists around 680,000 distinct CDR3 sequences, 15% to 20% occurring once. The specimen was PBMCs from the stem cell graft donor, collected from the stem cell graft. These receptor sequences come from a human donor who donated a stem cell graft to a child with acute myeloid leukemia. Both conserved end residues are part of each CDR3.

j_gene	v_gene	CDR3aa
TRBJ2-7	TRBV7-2	CASSLAPRLWFEQYF
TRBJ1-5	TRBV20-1	CSARRDRGYSNQPQHF
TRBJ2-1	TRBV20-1	CSAREPTNEQFF
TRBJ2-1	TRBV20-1	CSARHQTSGNEQFF
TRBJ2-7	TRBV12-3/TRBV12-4	CASSFGTRNEQYF
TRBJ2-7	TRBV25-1	CASSEYGGGADEQYF
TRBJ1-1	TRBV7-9	CASSQKAMNTEAFF
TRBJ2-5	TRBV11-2	CASSLDGYQETQYF
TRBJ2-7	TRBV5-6	CASSPGPGYEQYF
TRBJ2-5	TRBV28	CASTYEGTQYF
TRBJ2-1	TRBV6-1	CASSMTGSGNEQFF
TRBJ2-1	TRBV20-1	CSAHGLAGGVQFF
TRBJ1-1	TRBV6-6	CASRPPGHPNTEAFF
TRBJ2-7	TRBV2	CASSGGTRTYEQYF
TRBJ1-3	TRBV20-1	CSAIDLHSSGNTIYF
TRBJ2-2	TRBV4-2	CASSQVDRFENTGELFF
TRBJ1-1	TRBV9	CASSFRGSTEAFF
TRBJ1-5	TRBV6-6	CASSPRGSQHF
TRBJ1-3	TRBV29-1	CSVLSGAGTIYF
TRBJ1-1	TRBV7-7	CASSQDIGTEAFF
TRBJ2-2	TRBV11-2	CASSPRTSGGTTARELFF
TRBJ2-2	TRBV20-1	CSARGLNTGELFF
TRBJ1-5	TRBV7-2	CASSLGSAGQPQHF
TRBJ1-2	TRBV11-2	CASSPISGDSNYGYTF
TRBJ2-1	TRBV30	CAWSGAGASEQFF
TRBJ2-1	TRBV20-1	CSAREKDLPYNEQFF
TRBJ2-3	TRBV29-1	CSARIGGGTDTQYF
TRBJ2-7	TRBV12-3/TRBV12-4	CASSPDGRRNEQYF
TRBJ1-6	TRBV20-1	CSASDQGASSPLHF
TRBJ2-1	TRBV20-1	CSAPGLSPHNEQFF
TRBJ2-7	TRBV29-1	CSVSTSGSHEQYF
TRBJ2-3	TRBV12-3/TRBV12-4	CASSSPGLKGDTQYF
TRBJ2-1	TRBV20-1	CSATHPPRGAQYNEQFF
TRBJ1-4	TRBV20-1	CSASNDRREKLFF
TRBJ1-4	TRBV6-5	CASSSSGGEEKLFF
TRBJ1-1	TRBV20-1	CSATDRGDEAFF
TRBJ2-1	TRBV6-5	CASSYSSGGGAVTYNEQFF
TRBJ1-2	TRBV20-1	CSAKDRGLGYGYTF
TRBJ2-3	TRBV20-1	CSAGGLLTDTQYF
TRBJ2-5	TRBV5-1	CASGLAQAGEGETQYF
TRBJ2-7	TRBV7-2	CASSLGPPYEQYF
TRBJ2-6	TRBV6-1	CASSDNRASGANVLTF
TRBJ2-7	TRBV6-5	CASSYSTDRGHEQYF
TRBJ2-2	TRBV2	CARCLRSGGTASSMELFF
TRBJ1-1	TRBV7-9	CASSLTTGRMNTEAFF
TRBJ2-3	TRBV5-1	CASREEASTQYF
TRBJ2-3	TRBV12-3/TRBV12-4	CASSPTSGAPPTDTQYF
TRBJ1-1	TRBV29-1	CSVSPGSPEAFF
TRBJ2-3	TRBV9	CASSTYGRATDTQYF
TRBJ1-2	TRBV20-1	CSARDRDLGGANYGYTF
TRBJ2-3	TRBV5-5	CASSLGVGAGDTQYF
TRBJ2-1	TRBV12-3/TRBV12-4	CASSLWDSYNEQFF
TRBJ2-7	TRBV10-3	CAISDGAGTPPYEQYF
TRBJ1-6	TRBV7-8	CASSLTGQAVSYNSPLHF
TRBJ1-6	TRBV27	CASSWVMAVSPLHF
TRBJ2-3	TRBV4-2	CASSQGDRGPPDTQYF
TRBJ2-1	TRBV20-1	CSAGASGGSYSYNEQFF
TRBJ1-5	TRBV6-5	CASSYSRNQPQHF
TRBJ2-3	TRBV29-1	CSVWVPTDTQYF